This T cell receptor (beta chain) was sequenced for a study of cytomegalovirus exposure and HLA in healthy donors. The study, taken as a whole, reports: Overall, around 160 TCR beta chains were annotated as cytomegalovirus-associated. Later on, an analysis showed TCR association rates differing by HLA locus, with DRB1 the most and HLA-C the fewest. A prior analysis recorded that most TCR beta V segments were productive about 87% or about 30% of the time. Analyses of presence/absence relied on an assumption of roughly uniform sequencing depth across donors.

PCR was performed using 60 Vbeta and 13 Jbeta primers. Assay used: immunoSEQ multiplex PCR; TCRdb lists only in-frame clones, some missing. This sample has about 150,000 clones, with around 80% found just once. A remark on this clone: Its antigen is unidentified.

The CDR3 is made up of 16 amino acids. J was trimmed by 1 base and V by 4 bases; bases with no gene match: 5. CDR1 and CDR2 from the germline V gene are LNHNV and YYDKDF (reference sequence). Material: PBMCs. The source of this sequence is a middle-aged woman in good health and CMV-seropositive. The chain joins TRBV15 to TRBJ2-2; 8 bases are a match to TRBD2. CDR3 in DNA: TGTGCCACCAGCATAGCCCGGGGGGGGAACACCGGGGAGCTGTTTTTT. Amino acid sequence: CATSIARGGNTGELFF.